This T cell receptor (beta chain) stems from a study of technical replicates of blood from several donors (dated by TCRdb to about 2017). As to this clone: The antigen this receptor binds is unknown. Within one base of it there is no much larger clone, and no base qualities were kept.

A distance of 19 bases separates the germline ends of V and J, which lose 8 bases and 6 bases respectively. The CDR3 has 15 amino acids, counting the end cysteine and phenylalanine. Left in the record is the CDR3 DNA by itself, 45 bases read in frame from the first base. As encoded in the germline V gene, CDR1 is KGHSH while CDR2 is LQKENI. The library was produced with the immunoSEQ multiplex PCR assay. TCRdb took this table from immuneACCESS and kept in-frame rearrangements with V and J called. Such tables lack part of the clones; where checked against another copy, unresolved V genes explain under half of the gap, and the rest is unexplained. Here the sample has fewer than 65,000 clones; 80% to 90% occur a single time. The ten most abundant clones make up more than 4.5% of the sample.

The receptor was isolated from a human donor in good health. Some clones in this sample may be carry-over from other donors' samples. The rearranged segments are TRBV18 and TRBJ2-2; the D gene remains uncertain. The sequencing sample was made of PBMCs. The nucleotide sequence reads TGTGCCAGCGCCCAGATGGTGGCAAACGCCGGGGAGCTGTTTTTT. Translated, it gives CASAQMVANAGELFF. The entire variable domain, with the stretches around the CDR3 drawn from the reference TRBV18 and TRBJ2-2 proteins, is NAGVMQNPRHLVRRRGQEARLRCSPMKGHSHVYWYRQLPEEGLKFMVYLQKENIIDESGMPKERFSAEFPKEGPSILRIQQVVRGDSAAYFCASAQMVANAGELFFGEGSRLTVL.